Listed below are T cell receptor beta chains from one sample, sequenced in a study of shared clonotypes between healthy human individuals. Data came from immunoSEQ multiplex PCR; TCRdb stores just in-frame clones and leaves some out. The sample has fewer than 3 million clones; less than 95% are singletons. Sequences were obtained from naive CD4+ T cells from PBMCs. These receptors originate from a young man in good health. Some clones in this sample may be carry-over from other donors' samples. Both conserved end residues are part of each CDR3. A D gene is named only where the DNA matches it firmly. The size of a clone is reported for some rows only, either as once, few or many, or as a class for expanded clones.

TRBJ2-7	TRBD2	TRBV5-1	.	TGCGCCAGCAGTACTGGACTAGCGGAGGTGGAGCAGTACTTC	CASSTGLAEVEQYF
TRBJ1-1	.	TRBV6-4	.	TGTGCCAGCAGTACGAGGGGGGGCTCCACTGAAGCTTTCTTT	CASSTRGGSTEAFF
TRBJ2-1	TRBD2	TRBV5-1	.	TGCGCCAGCACCGATCTAGCGGGAGGCCCCAATGAGCAGTTCTTC	CASTDLAGGPNEQFF
TRBJ2-1	TRBD1	TRBV27	.	TGTGCCAGCAGATACAGGGGTGTTGCCTACAATGAGCAGTTCTTC	CASRYRGVAYNEQFF
TRBJ2-5	.	TRBV10-3	.	TGTGCCATCAGTCCAGGGAAAGAGACCCAGTACTTC	CAISPGKETQYF
TRBJ2-5	.	TRBV27	.	TGTGCCAGCAGTTTAACCCGGGACGGCCAAGAGACCCAGTACTTC	CASSLTRDGQETQYF
TRBJ2-2	.	TRBV19	.	TGTGCCAGTACATCCCTTAAACACCTTAACACCGGGGAGCTGTTTTTT	CASTSLKHLNTGELFF
TRBJ2-5	.	TRBV6-4	.	TGTGCCGGTCACACACCTACCCAAGAGACCCAGTACTTC	CAGHTPTQETQYF
TRBJ2-2	TRBD2	TRBV5-1	.	TGCGCCAGCAGCCACCGACTAGCGGCGAACACCGGGGAGCTGTTTTTT	CASSHRLAANTGELFF
TRBJ1-5	TRBD1	TRBV5-4	.	TGTGCCAGCAGCTCACCGGGACAGGGGACTTCTCAGCCCCAGCATTTT	CASSSPGQGTSQPQHF
TRBJ2-3	.	TRBV29-1	once	TGCAGCGTTGAAGCCCCTAGCGGCACAGATACGCAGTATTTT	CSVEAPSGTDTQYF
TRBJ2-1	.	TRBV30	.	TGTGCCGGTGGTCGTGACTCCTACAATGAGCAGTTCTTC	CAGGRDSYNEQFF
TRBJ2-1	.	TRBV6-5	.	TGTGCCAGCAGTTACTCGATGGGGGTCTTCGGCAATGAGCAGTTCTTC	CASSYSMGVFGNEQFF
TRBJ1-2	.	TRBV29-1	once	TGCAGCGTTGGGGGTTTGCAGGTTCAGGCGGGCGGCTACACCTTC	CSVGGLQVQAGGYTF
TRBJ2-5	.	TRBV2	.	TGTGCCAGCAGTGAGTACTCGCAGGAGACCCAGTACTTC	CASSEYSQETQYF
TRBJ2-1	TRBD2	TRBV12-5	.	TGTGCTAGTGGTTTGGACATGGGACTAGCGGGCACCAATGAGCAGTTCTTC	CASGLDMGLAGTNEQFF
TRBJ2-5	.	TRBV6-5	once	TGTGCCAGCAGTTATGGACAGATCCCCGAACAGGAGACCCAGTACTTC	CASSYGQIPEQETQYF
TRBJ2-7	TRBD1	TRBV7-8	.	TGTGCCAGCAGCCCGAAGGGACAGTGGTTCTACGAGCAGTACTTC	CASSPKGQWFYEQYF
TRBJ2-3	.	TRBV29-1	.	TGCAGCGTTGAGTTCAGGGATCACACGCAGTATTTT	CSVEFRDHTQYF
TRBJ2-2	.	TRBV28	once	TGTGCCAGCAGTTTAGTGGAGTCGTCGGGGGAGCTGTTTTTT	CASSLVESSGELFF
TRBJ1-5	.	TRBV18	.	TGTGCCAGCTCACCACCGAACGCAGACTGGTATGGGGCCGGCAATCAGCCCCAGCATTTT	CASSPPNADWYGAGNQPQHF
TRBJ1-4	.	TRBV5-1	.	TGCGCCAGCAGCTTGGGCGGAACTAATGAAAAACTGTTTTTT	CASSLGGTNEKLFF
TRBJ1-1	.	TRBV5-5	.	TGTGCCAGCAGCTTGCGGGGGCAGATTAACATGAACACTGAAGCTTTCTTT	CASSLRGQINMNTEAFF
TRBJ1-3	TRBD1	TRBV9	.	TGTGCCAGCAGCACGCAGGGACAGATCGACTCTGGAAACACCATATATTTT	CASSTQGQIDSGNTIYF
TRBJ2-7	.	TRBV4-2	.	TGTGCCAGCAGCCAAGATTTGACCCGCAGGTACTTC	CASSQDLTRRYF
TRBJ2-1	TRBD2	TRBV9	.	TGTGCCAGCAGCGTAGGCACTAGCGGGGGTATCAATGAGCAGTTCTTC	CASSVGTSGGINEQFF
TRBJ2-5	.	TRBV5-1	.	TGCGCCAGCAGCTTGGTTGCGGTGAAGGAGACCCAGTACTTC	CASSLVAVKETQYF
TRBJ2-5	.	TRBV6-6	.	TGTGCCAGCAGTTACGGACGGTCGCAAGAGACCCAGTACTTC	CASSYGRSQETQYF
TRBJ1-5	.	TRBV7-9	.	TGTGCCAGCAGCTTAGCGGTGGGGGCTTTTCAGCCCCAGCATTTT	CASSLAVGAFQPQHF
TRBJ2-7	TRBD2	TRBV10-2	.	TGCGCCAGCAGCAGGACTAGCGACTACGAGCAGTACTTC	CASSRTSDYEQYF
TRBJ2-2	.	TRBV28	few	TGTGCCAGCAGTCCCTCCGGGGAGCTGTTTTTT	CASSPSGELFF
TRBJ2-1	TRBD2	TRBV7-7	.	TGTGCCAGCAGCGTCGGAGCGGGACGCGATGAGCAGTTCTTC	CASSVGAGRDEQFF
TRBJ2-7	.	TRBV28	.	TGTGCCAGCAGTTTAGGCGGGAAGGGCTACGAGCAGTACTTC	CASSLGGKGYEQYF
TRBJ2-7	TRBD2	TRBV9	.	TGTGCCAGCAGCCTCTCGGGGACTAGCTCCTACGAGCAGTACTTC	CASSLSGTSSYEQYF
TRBJ2-6	.	TRBV21-1	few	TGTGCCAGCAGCCCACGACAGCTACTACCGTTCTCTGGGGCCAACGTCCTGACTTTC	CASSPRQLLPFSGANVLTF
TRBJ2-7	.	TRBV10-3	.	TGTGCCATCAGTCCTGGGGCCGTCACCACCATGTCCTACGAGCAGTACTTC	CAISPGAVTTMSYEQYF
TRBJ2-7	TRBD2	TRBV19	.	TGTGCCAGTAGTAGGACTAGCGGGACCGCCTACGAGCAGTACTTC	CASSRTSGTAYEQYF
TRBJ2-1	.	TRBV9	.	TGTGCCAGCAGCTCAGAGGGGGATGCCTACAATGAGCAGTTCTTC	CASSSEGDAYNEQFF
TRBJ1-2	TRBD1	TRBV28	.	TGTGCCAGCAGTTCGACAGGGATTTGGTATGGCTACACCTTC	CASSSTGIWYGYTF
TRBJ2-5	.	TRBV28	.	TGTGCCAGCAGTTTACGCTCGGGGGACCTGTGGGAGACCCAGTACTTC	CASSLRSGDLWETQYF
TRBJ2-7	TRBD1	TRBV5-1	.	TGCGCCAACTCTAAACCTCCACCGGGACAGGGTCAACCCTACGAGCAGTACTTC	CANSKPPPGQGQPYEQYF
TRBJ1-1	.	TRBV20-1	.	TGCAGTGCTAGTGCCATCAAAGCTTTCTTT	CSASAIKAFF
TRBJ2-7	TRBD1	TRBV5-1	once	TGCGCCAGCAGCCGGGGACAGGGGGACGAGCAGTACTTC	CASSRGQGDEQYF
TRBJ2-1	.	TRBV6-6	.	TGTGCCAGCAGTTTATTGTCAGGGAAAGGCAATGAGCAGTTCTTC	CASSLLSGKGNEQFF
TRBJ1-4	.	TRBV7-7	.	TGTGCCAGCAGCCCTACGGGGCGGGCCAATGAAAAACTGTTTTTT	CASSPTGRANEKLFF
TRBJ2-1	.	TRBV4-2	.	TGTGCCAGCAGCCAAGATCGCAGTCACCATGAGCAGTTCTTC	CASSQDRSHHEQFF
TRBJ2-7	.	TRBV15	.	TGTGCCACCAGCACCTCGACCACCTACGAGCAGTACTTC	CATSTSTTYEQYF
TRBJ1-1	.	TRBV5-1	.	TGCGCCAGCAGCTCGGCGTCATACACTGAAGCTTTCTTT	CASSSASYTEAFF
TRBJ2-1	TRBD2	TRBV25-1	.	TGTGCCAGCAGTGAATATTCTAGCGGGAGATCCGATGAGCAGTTCTTC	CASSEYSSGRSDEQFF
TRBJ2-1	TRBD2	TRBV7-2	.	TGTGCCAGCAGCTTGTCCCCCTTTAGCGGGAGGGAGAGGTATGAGCAGTTCTTC	CASSLSPFSGRERYEQFF
TRBJ1-4	.	TRBV19	.	TGTGCCAGTAGTATCGAAAGGGTGGATGAAAAACTGTTTTTT	CASSIERVDEKLFF
TRBJ2-1	TRBD1	TRBV7-2	once	TGTGCCAGCAGCCAGGGGGATCTTGAGCAGTTCTTC	CASSQGDLEQFF
TRBJ2-5	.	TRBV29-1	.	TGCAGCGTTGCAAATTTGGCCCAGTACTTC	CSVANLAQYF
TRBJ1-1	TRBD1	TRBV4-1	.	TGCGCCAGCAGCCACCGGGGGGGGACAGGGGAATCCGGTGAAGCTTTCTTT	CASSHRGGTGESGEAFF
TRBJ2-1	.	TRBV20-1	once	TGCAGTGCCGCTCGCAACAATGAGCAGTTCTTC	CSAARNNEQFF
TRBJ1-2	.	TRBV14	.	TGTGCCAGCAGCCAAGGGATCCTCTATGGCTACACCTTC	CASSQGILYGYTF
TRBJ1-3	.	TRBV5-1	once	TGCGCCAGCAGCTTGGGAAGATTCGGGGACACCATATATTTT	CASSLGRFGDTIYF